A selection of T cell receptor beta chains follows, all from one sample in a study of CD8+ T cells in alopecia areata. Here immunoSEQ multiplex PCR was the method, and the copy in TCRdb shows in-frame clones only, minus some. The sample yields approximately 170,000 clones, 50% to 60% seen once. Sample: CD4+ T cells sorted from blood, taken at week 4, from a patient treated with tofacitinib. These receptors originate from a human donor with alopecia areata. The CDR3 runs from the conserved cysteine through the conserved F or W. D genes are given only for firm matches. A clone size is listed for some rows: how often the clone was seen (once, few, many), or a class if it is expanded.

J: TRBJ2-3
D: NA
V: TRBV29-1
size: NA
DNA: TGCAGCGTTGCTTTGGCCAGACAGCTAAGCACAGATACGCAGTATTTT
CDR3: CSVALARQLSTDTQYF

J: TRBJ2-4
D: NA
V: TRBV9
size: NA
DNA: TGTGCCAGCAGCGTAGGACCCGATGGGGATCAGTACTTC
CDR3: CASSVGPDGDQYF

J: TRBJ2-3
D: TRBD1
V: TRBV5-1
size: NA
DNA: TGCGCCAGCAGCTTGGGGACAGGGGATAGCACAGATACGCAGTATTTT
CDR3: CASSLGTGDSTDTQYF

J: TRBJ1-1
D: NA
V: TRBV30
size: NA
DNA: TGTGCCTGGATTCAGGACCTGAACACTGAAGCTTTCTTT
CDR3: CAWIQDLNTEAFF

J: TRBJ2-1
D: TRBD2
V: TRBV30
size: NA
DNA: TGTGCCTGGAACCGGGACTATCGGAACAATGAGCAGTTCTTC
CDR3: CAWNRDYRNNEQFF

J: TRBJ2-2
D: NA
V: TRBV14
size: few
DNA: TGTGCCAGCAGCCAAGTATGGGGACACGTCGGCACCGGGGAGCTGTTTTTT
CDR3: CASSQVWGHVGTGELFF

J: TRBJ2-3
D: NA
V: TRBV29-1
size: NA
DNA: TGCAGCGTTGACACCGGCACAGATACGCAGTATTTT
CDR3: CSVDTGTDTQYF

J: TRBJ1-1
D: TRBD1
V: TRBV29-1
size: few
DNA: TGCAGCGTTCAGACAGGGAGGGACACTGAAGCTTTCTTT
CDR3: CSVQTGRDTEAFF

J: TRBJ2-3
D: TRBD2
V: TRBV30
size: few
DNA: TGTGCCTGGTCCGGGACTATCACAGATACGCAGTATTTT
CDR3: CAWSGTITDTQYF

J: TRBJ1-2
D: NA
V: TRBV7-2
size: NA
DNA: TGTGCCAGCAGCCCCCGACAGGAGGGCGGCTACACCTTC
CDR3: CASSPRQEGGYTF

J: TRBJ2-5
D: NA
V: TRBV19
size: NA
DNA: TGTGCCAGTAGTATAGTTCGGGCGGCGGGCTTTTCGGAGACCCAGTACTTC
CDR3: CASSIVRAAGFSETQYF

J: TRBJ2-3
D: NA
V: TRBV7-2
size: NA
DNA: TGTGCCAGCAGCTTAGGCCTCACAGATACGCAGTATTTT
CDR3: CASSLGLTDTQYF

J: TRBJ1-2
D: NA
V: TRBV4-3
size: NA
DNA: TGCGCCAGCAGCCAAGATCAAGGGCAAGGGAGGGGCTACACCTTC
CDR3: CASSQDQGQGRGYTF

J: TRBJ2-7
D: NA
V: TRBV29-1
size: few
DNA: TGCAGCGTTGATCAGGGTTACGAGCAGTACTTC
CDR3: CSVDQGYEQYF

J: TRBJ2-7
D: NA
V: TRBV29-1
size: few
DNA: TGCAGCGTTGAAGATCGAGACTCGAGAGGTGGGACCTACGAGCAGTACTTC
CDR3: CSVEDRDSRGGTYEQYF

J: TRBJ2-5
D: TRBD2
V: TRBV9
size: NA
DNA: TGTGCCAGCAGCCCCCGACTAGCGGGCCAAGAGACCCAGTACTTC
CDR3: CASSPRLAGQETQYF

J: TRBJ2-7
D: TRBD2
V: TRBV10-2
size: NA
DNA: TGCGCCAGCAGAGGAGGGAGGGAACTCTACGAGCAGTACTTC
CDR3: CASRGGRELYEQYF

J: TRBJ1-5
D: NA
V: TRBV6-5
size: few
DNA: TGTGCCAGCAGTCGTTATAGCAATCAGCCCCAGCATTTT
CDR3: CASSRYSNQPQHF

J: TRBJ1-1
D: NA
V: TRBV29-1
size: NA
DNA: TGCAGCGTCGTAAATCCAACAGGGACGAACACTGAAGCTTTCTTT
CDR3: CSVVNPTGTNTEAFF

J: TRBJ2-6
D: TRBD1
V: TRBV9
size: NA
DNA: TGTGCCAGCAGCGTGGCACAGGGGGCGCTTGGGGCCAACGTCCTGACTTTC
CDR3: CASSVAQGALGANVLTF

J: TRBJ2-7
D: NA
V: TRBV6-5
size: NA
DNA: TGTGCCAGCAGGCTAGCGCCCTCCTACGAGCAGTACTTC
CDR3: CASRLAPSYEQYF

J: TRBJ1-2
D: NA
V: TRBV29-1
size: few
DNA: TGCAGCGTTGAGGGTCAGTGGGGGACAAACGGCTACACCTTC
CDR3: CSVEGQWGTNGYTF

J: TRBJ2-3
D: NA
V: TRBV7-2
size: NA
DNA: TGTGCCAGCAGCTTAGTAGATACGCAGTATTTT
CDR3: CASSLVDTQYF

J: TRBJ1-1
D: NA
V: TRBV14
size: NA
DNA: TGTGCCAGCAGCCCCCTGGCAGGGGCAGGCAACACTGAAGCTTTCTTT
CDR3: CASSPLAGAGNTEAFF

J: TRBJ2-7
D: NA
V: TRBV30
size: NA
DNA: TGTGCCTGGAGTCTACGGCAGGACTACGAGCAGTACTTC
CDR3: CAWSLRQDYEQYF

J: TRBJ1-1
D: NA
V: TRBV19
size: NA
DNA: TGTGCCAGTAGTATCGCTGCGGGCTTCAACACTGAAGCTTTCTTT
CDR3: CASSIAAGFNTEAFF

J: TRBJ2-1
D: NA
V: TRBV28
size: NA
DNA: TGTGCCAGCAGTCTCATCAATGAGCAGTTCTTC
CDR3: CASSLINEQFF

J: TRBJ2-2
D: NA
V: TRBV19
size: few
DNA: TGTGCCAGTAGTACGGGGGAGGATAACACCGGGGAGCTGTTTTTT
CDR3: CASSTGEDNTGELFF

J: TRBJ2-7
D: NA
V: TRBV7-9
size: NA
DNA: TGTGCCAGCAGCCCCCCCAGCGGGTACGAGCAGTACTTC
CDR3: CASSPPSGYEQYF

J: TRBJ2-3
D: NA
V: TRBV29-1
size: few
DNA: TGCAGCGTTGAAGATTCAGGAGGAGATACGCAGTATTTT
CDR3: CSVEDSGGDTQYF

J: TRBJ1-4
D: NA
V: TRBV19
size: once
DNA: TGTGCCAGTAGTCGAGTGGTGAATGAAAAACTGTTTTTT
CDR3: CASSRVVNEKLFF

J: TRBJ1-2
D: NA
V: TRBV30
size: NA
DNA: TGTGCCTGGGGCCATCCGGACAGTGCGGCTGGCTACACCTTC
CDR3: CAWGHPDSAAGYTF

J: TRBJ2-1
D: TRBD2
V: TRBV29-1
size: NA
DNA: TGCAGCGTTGAAAGGAGGCTAGCGGGTCGGGGTGAGCAGTTCTTC
CDR3: CSVERRLAGRGEQFF

J: TRBJ1-4
D: NA
V: TRBV30
size: NA
DNA: TGTGCCTGGAGTGTTTACAATGAAAAACTGTTTTTT
CDR3: CAWSVYNEKLFF

J: TRBJ2-1
D: NA
V: TRBV30
size: NA
DNA: TGTGCCTGGGGGAGGCCCGGGAGAACCTACAATGAGCAGTTCTTC
CDR3: CAWGRPGRTYNEQFF

J: TRBJ2-5
D: TRBD2
V: TRBV5-1
size: NA
DNA: TGCGCCAGCAGCGGACCGACTAGCGCAGAGACCCAGTACTTC
CDR3: CASSGPTSAETQYF

J: TRBJ1-2
D: NA
V: TRBV5-1
size: NA
DNA: TGCGCCAGCAGCTCTCGTGGGGTTGGGTATGGCTACACCTTC
CDR3: CASSSRGVGYGYTF

J: TRBJ2-7
D: NA
V: TRBV6-6
size: few
DNA: TGTGCCAGCACCCGAAATGGAGGGGATGAGCAGTACTTC
CDR3: CASTRNGGDEQYF

J: TRBJ1-1
D: NA
V: TRBV30
size: once
DNA: TGTGCCTGGTCGGGCCAGGCGAACACTGAAGCTTTCTTT
CDR3: CAWSGQANTEAFF

J: TRBJ2-1
D: NA
V: TRBV7-2
size: NA
DNA: TGTGCCAGCAGCTTAGGATACAATGAGCAGTTCTTC
CDR3: CASSLGYNEQFF

J: TRBJ1-1
D: NA
V: TRBV30
size: NA
DNA: TGTGCCTGGAGTGAAGACAGGAACACTGAAGCTTTCTTT
CDR3: CAWSEDRNTEAFF

J: TRBJ1-1
D: NA
V: TRBV14
size: few
DNA: TGTGCCAGCAGCCAGCGAACAGGGTCAGAAGCTTTCTTT
CDR3: CASSQRTGSEAFF

J: TRBJ2-3
D: NA
V: TRBV29-1
size: NA
DNA: TGCAGCGTTGAAGATTGGGGCACAGATACGCAGTATTTT
CDR3: CSVEDWGTDTQYF

J: TRBJ2-1
D: NA
V: TRBV29-1
size: NA
DNA: TGCAGCGTTGAAGCGCCGGGTCCTTACTACAATGAGCAGTTCTTC
CDR3: CSVEAPGPYYNEQFF

J: TRBJ2-3
D: TRBD2
V: TRBV15
size: few
DNA: TGTGCCACCAGCAGATATCTCCTAGCGGGATACACAGATACGCAGTATTTT
CDR3: CATSRYLLAGYTDTQYF

J: TRBJ1-2
D: NA
V: TRBV29-1
size: NA
DNA: TGCAGCGTTGGCGGGAACTATGGCTACACCTTC
CDR3: CSVGGNYGYTF

J: TRBJ1-2
D: NA
V: TRBV27
size: NA
DNA: TGTGCCAGCAGTTCGAACCCGGGACGGGGGGACGGCTACACCTTC
CDR3: CASSSNPGRGDGYTF

J: TRBJ2-4
D: NA
V: TRBV9
size: NA
DNA: TGTGCCAGCAGCGTACGCCCCACGGAGGACATTCAGTACTTC
CDR3: CASSVRPTEDIQYF

J: TRBJ1-1
D: TRBD1
V: TRBV29-1
size: NA
DNA: TGCAGCGTTCAGGACAGGGCGAACACTGAAGCTTTCTTT
CDR3: CSVQDRANTEAFF

J: TRBJ2-5
D: NA
V: TRBV6-1
size: NA
DNA: TGTGCCAGCACGGTGGGGGAGACCCAGTACTTC
CDR3: CASTVGETQYF

J: TRBJ2-5
D: NA
V: TRBV29-1
size: few
DNA: TGCAGCGTTGAGGGGTTGGGAGAGACCCAGTACTTC
CDR3: CSVEGLGETQYF